This is a list of T cell receptor beta chains from one sample in a study of CD8+ T cells in alopecia areata. Sequencing used immunoSEQ multiplex PCR; TCRdb keeps in-frame clones, though not all of them. The top ten clones hold 13% to 15% of a sample with around 160,000 clones, approximately 60% of them seen once. The sample here was CD4+ T cells sorted from blood, taken at week 24, from a patient treated with tofacitinib. All receptors derive from a human donor with alopecia areata. Both conserved end residues are part of each CDR3. The order of the fields is clone size, J gene, V gene, D gene, CDR3 protein, CDR3 DNA. A D gene is named only where the DNA matches it firmly. Clone size is stated in some rows and not others, as once, few, many or a class when expanded.

once | TRBJ2-7 | TRBV27 | NA | CASRRRDGNYEQYF | TGTGCCAGCAGGAGGCGGGACGGAAACTACGAGCAGTACTTC
NA | TRBJ1-3 | TRBV4-2 | TRBD1 | CASSQAKRQGTSGNTIYF | TGTGCCAGCAGCCAAGCAAAAAGACAGGGAACCTCTGGAAACACCATATATTTT
few | TRBJ1-1 | TRBV30 | TRBD1 | CACSTGGYTEAFF | TGTGCCTGTTCTACAGGGGGTTACACTGAAGCTTTCTTT
few | TRBJ1-2 | TRBV18 | NA | CASSPEVANGYTF | TGTGCCAGCTCACCAGAAGTGGCGAACGGCTACACCTTC
NA | TRBJ1-2 | TRBV5-1 | NA | CASSLQDKTYGYTF | TGCGCCAGCAGCCTCCAGGACAAAACCTATGGCTACACCTTC
few | TRBJ1-5 | TRBV28 | NA | CASSRPGQPQHF | TGTGCCAGCAGCCGCCCAGGGCAGCCCCAGCATTTT
NA | TRBJ1-1 | TRBV5-1 | NA | CASSLESLGTEAFF | TGCGCCAGCAGCTTGGAGAGCCTGGGGACTGAAGCTTTCTTT
NA | TRBJ1-1 | TRBV29-1 | TRBD1 | CSVSRDRASTEAFF | TGCAGCGTTTCCCGGGACAGGGCTTCCACTGAAGCTTTCTTT
NA | TRBJ1-4 | TRBV29-1 | NA | CSVFRPPPNEKLFF | TGCAGCGTATTTAGACCGCCACCCAATGAAAAACTGTTTTTT
NA | TRBJ2-7 | TRBV2 | NA | CASSDYGGNYEQYF | TGTGCCAGCAGTGATTACGGGGGCAACTACGAGCAGTACTTC
few | TRBJ1-5 | TRBV2 | TRBD1 | CASSGGQGENQPQHF | TGTGCCAGCAGTGGTGGGCAGGGGGAGAATCAGCCCCAGCATTTT
NA | TRBJ1-2 | TRBV2 | NA | CASSPDSYGYTF | TGTGCCAGCAGTCCCGACAGCTATGGCTACACCTTC
NA | TRBJ2-2 | TRBV5-1 | NA | CASSVSPRGTNTGELFF | TGCGCCAGCAGCGTGTCCCCGCGGGGCACGAACACCGGGGAGCTGTTTTTT
NA | TRBJ2-5 | TRBV7-8 | NA | CASSLKETQYF | TGTGCCAGCAGCTTAAAAGAGACCCAGTACTTC
once | TRBJ2-7 | TRBV10-2 | NA | CASSEGSYYEQYF | TGCGCCAGCAGTGAGGGCAGCTACTACGAGCAGTACTTC
few | TRBJ2-5 | TRBV29-1 | NA | CSARVARETQYF | TGCAGCGCTCGAGTGGCCCGGGAGACCCAGTACTTC
NA | TRBJ2-3 | TRBV29-1 | NA | CSVKQGSTDTQYF | TGCAGCGTTAAACAGGGAAGCACAGATACGCAGTATTTT
NA | TRBJ2-7 | TRBV5-1 | TRBD2 | CASTSTGGVYEQYF | TGCGCCAGCACCTCAACTGGGGGGGTCTACGAGCAGTACTTC
NA | TRBJ1-1 | TRBV5-1 | TRBD1 | CASSKSTGTGIEAFF | TGCGCCAGCAGCAAATCGACAGGGACTGGTATCGAAGCTTTCTTT
NA | TRBJ1-1 | TRBV5-6 | TRBD1 | CASSPVRVDRGRTEAFF | TGTGCCAGCAGCCCCGTTCGTGTTGACAGGGGAAGGACTGAAGCTTTCTTT
NA | TRBJ1-2 | TRBV6-5 | TRBD1 | CASSSPKDREVSYTF | TGTGCCAGCAGTTCACCCAAGGACAGGGAAGTCAGCTACACCTTC
NA | TRBJ2-2 | TRBV30 | NA | CAWSSGLKTGELFF | TGTGCCTGGAGTTCCGGCCTAAAGACCGGGGAGCTGTTTTTT
NA | TRBJ1-2 | TRBV13 | TRBD1 | CASTRDSYGYTF | TGTGCCAGCACACGGGACAGCTATGGCTACACCTTC
once | TRBJ2-2 | TRBV5-1 | NA | CASSLAAASNTGELFF | TGCGCCAGCAGCTTGGCGGCAGCATCGAACACCGGGGAGCTGTTTTTT
few | TRBJ2-3 | TRBV5-1 | TRBD2 | CASSRPSGGTDTQYF | TGCGCCAGCAGCAGGCCTAGCGGGGGCACAGATACGCAGTATTTT
NA | TRBJ2-3 | TRBV30 | NA | CAWSSAGALGTDTQYF | TGTGCCTGGAGTTCGGCAGGGGCCTTGGGGACAGATACGCAGTATTTT
once | TRBJ1-6 | TRBV9 | NA | CASSVHRGALHF | TGTGCCAGCAGCGTCCACCGGGGGGCCCTCCACTTT
NA | TRBJ1-1 | TRBV25-1 | NA | CASLGRGEAFF | TGTGCCAGCCTGGGGAGGGGTGAAGCTTTCTTT
few | TRBJ2-3 | TRBV7-8 | TRBD2 | CASSFVSGGPRTDTQYF | TGTGCCAGCAGCTTTGTCAGCGGGGGCCCGCGCACAGATACGCAGTATTTT
NA | TRBJ2-4 | TRBV29-1 | NA | CSVNRVGENIQYF | TGCAGTGTCAACAGGGTGGGGGAAAACATTCAGTACTTC
NA | TRBJ1-1 | TRBV23-1 | NA | CASGNGEAFF | TGCGCCAGCGGAAACGGAGAAGCTTTCTTT
NA | TRBJ1-2 | TRBV9 | NA | CASSVGPGMSGYTF | TGTGCCAGCAGCGTAGGACCAGGGATGAGTGGCTACACCTTC
NA | TRBJ1-6 | TRBV7-9 | NA | CASSLKQNSPLHF | TGTGCCAGCAGTCTTAAACAGAATTCACCCCTCCACTTT
NA | TRBJ2-3 | TRBV27 | NA | CASSFRRADTQYF | TGTGCCAGCAGTTTTAGGAGGGCAGATACGCAGTATTTT
NA | TRBJ1-1 | TRBV30 | TRBD1 | CAWSVSRGVMLPEAFF | TGTGCCTGGAGTGTTAGCAGGGGGGTGATGTTGCCTGAAGCTTTCTTT
NA | TRBJ2-3 | TRBV7-3 | NA | CASSPITGSDTQYF | TGTGCCAGCAGCCCAATTACCGGGTCAGATACGCAGTATTTT
NA | TRBJ1-2 | TRBV23-1 | NA | CASSQSALVTSFYGYTF | TGCGCCAGCAGTCAATCCGCCTTGGTCACGAGTTTCTATGGCTACACCTTC
NA | TRBJ1-2 | TRBV15 | TRBD1 | CATSRDSDRAGYTF | TGTGCCACCAGCAGAGACAGCGACAGGGCTGGCTACACCTTC
NA | TRBJ2-7 | TRBV5-4 | TRBD1 | CASSLRRTGAIDEQYF | TGTGCCAGCAGCTTGCGCAGGACAGGGGCAATCGACGAGCAGTACTTC
NA | TRBJ2-1 | TRBV5-1 | TRBD1 | CASSGNSGGGPYNEQFF | TGCGCCAGCAGCGGAAACTCAGGGGGTGGACCCTACAATGAGCAGTTCTTC
NA | TRBJ2-2 | TRBV5-6 | NA | CASTLGGSELFF | TGTGCCAGCACCTTGGGGGGCTCGGAGCTGTTTTTT
NA | TRBJ1-1 | TRBV30 | NA | CAWSRAFRAFF | TGTGCCTGGAGTCGGGCCTTTAGAGCTTTCTTT
NA | TRBJ1-5 | TRBV7-2 | NA | CASSLEGGGNQPQHF | TGTGCCAGCAGCTTAGAAGGGGGTGGCAATCAGCCCCAGCATTTT
NA | TRBJ2-2 | TRBV7-3 | NA | CASSLSPTTGELFF | TGTGCCAGCAGCTTATCTCCTACCACCGGGGAGCTGTTTTTT
few | TRBJ1-2 | TRBV5-1 | NA | CASSLDGVMASDNGYTF | TGCGCCAGCAGCTTGGATGGTGTCATGGCAAGCGATAATGGCTACACCTTC
NA | TRBJ1-2 | TRBV30 | TRBD1 | CACPHRDSNYGYTF | TGTGCCTGTCCGCACCGGGACAGTAACTATGGCTACACCTTC
NA | TRBJ1-2 | TRBV29-1 | NA | CSVVKAELYGYTF | TGCAGCGTTGTTAAGGCAGAGTTATATGGCTACACCTTC
NA | TRBJ2-1 | TRBV18 | NA | CASSPREQVSYNEQFF | TGTGCCAGCTCACCACGAGAACAGGTCTCCTACAATGAGCAGTTCTTC
NA | TRBJ2-1 | TRBV30 | NA | CAWKFGGEGEQFF | TGTGCCTGGAAGTTCGGGGGCGAGGGTGAGCAGTTCTTC
NA | TRBJ1-2 | TRBV15 | NA | CATSRDLKDYGYTF | TGTGCCACCAGCAGAGATTTAAAGGACTATGGCTACACCTTC
NA | TRBJ1-1 | TRBV29-1 | NA | CSVEASWDTEAFF | TGCAGCGTTGAGGCCTCCTGGGACACTGAAGCTTTCTTT